This is a list of T cell receptor beta chains from one sample in a study of shared clonotypes between healthy human individuals. Assay: immunoSEQ multiplex PCR; the TCRdb copy retains only in-frame clones and omits some. The data show about 580,000 clones, 98% seen once. Sequencing input: naive CD8+ T cells sorted from blood. These receptors originate from a man aged 25 to 40 in good health. The CDR3 runs from the conserved cysteine through the conserved F or W. D genes are given only for firm matches. Clone size, where shown, is once, few, many, or a class for clones that have expanded.

d_call	clone_size	v_call	j_call	cdr3_aa	cdr3_nt
TRBD1	-	TRBV4-1	TRBJ2-1	CASSQVGRQGMVFF	TGCGCCAGCAGCCAAGTGGGGCGACAGGGGATGGTGTTCTTC
-	-	TRBV27	TRBJ2-3	CASSLLSSGVLANTQYF	TGTGCCAGCAGTTTATTATCCTCGGGGGTGCTAGCGAATACGCAGTATTTT
-	-	TRBV5-5	TRBJ2-2	CASSLGQGSGELFF	TGTGCCAGCAGCTTGGGGCAGGGAAGCGGGGAGCTGTTTTTT
-	-	TRBV5-6	TRBJ2-7	CASSKVDSSTLPYEQYF	TGTGCCAGCAGCAAAGTAGACAGTTCCACCTTACCCTACGAGCAGTACTTC
-	-	TRBV7-6	TRBJ1-1	CASSSLNSEAFF	TGTGCCAGCAGCTCCCTAAACAGTGAAGCTTTCTTT
-	once	TRBV5-6	TRBJ2-1	CASSLVGSSYNEQFF	TGTGCCAGCAGCTTAGTAGGCAGCTCCTACAATGAGCAGTTCTTC
-	-	TRBV19	TRBJ1-2	CASSGIPGREEILNYGYTF	TGTGCCAGTAGTGGAATCCCAGGGAGGGAGGAAATCCTTAACTATGGCTACACCTTC
TRBD2	-	TRBV11-2	TRBJ2-7	CASSLKAGGPNEQYF	TGTGCCAGCAGCTTAAAGGCGGGAGGCCCCAACGAGCAGTACTTC
-	-	TRBV4-1	TRBJ2-7	CASSQGGGAPYEQYF	TGCGCCAGCAGCCAAGGGGGAGGTGCCCCCTACGAGCAGTACTTC
-	-	TRBV28	TRBJ2-1	CASTGASNEQFF	TGTGCCAGCACAGGGGCTTCCAATGAGCAGTTCTTC
-	once	TRBV30	TRBJ1-5	CAWSLQVGKYQPQHF	TGTGCCTGGAGTCTACAGGTGGGGAAATATCAGCCCCAGCATTTT
-	-	TRBV11-2	TRBJ2-1	CASSLDPGLNEQFF	TGTGCCAGCAGCTTAGATCCAGGGTTGAATGAGCAGTTCTTC
TRBD2	-	TRBV7-2	TRBJ2-1	CASSLGLPGLAGGEQFF	TGTGCCAGCAGCTTAGGATTACCGGGACTAGCGGGAGGAGAGCAGTTCTTC
-	-	TRBV20-1	TRBJ2-3	CSARVANTQYF	TGCAGTGCTAGAGTGGCCAATACGCAGTATTTT
-	-	TRBV18	TRBJ2-3	CASSIWERTDTQYF	TGTGCCAGCTCAATCTGGGAGCGCACAGATACGCAGTATTTT
TRBD2	-	TRBV7-9	TRBJ2-2	CASSPGLGLNTGELFF	TGTGCCAGCAGCCCAGGACTAGGTTTGAACACCGGGGAGCTGTTTTTT
-	-	TRBV18	TRBJ2-7	CASSTSYEQYF	TGTGCCAGCTCTACCTCCTACGAGCAGTACTTC
-	-	TRBV7-5	TRBJ1-5	CARKPRDRNSNQPQHF	TGTGCCAGAAAGCCACGAGACAGGAATAGCAATCAGCCCCAGCATTTT
TRBD1	-	TRBV18	TRBJ2-1	CASSPTGVPYNEQFF	TGTGCCAGCTCACCTACAGGGGTCCCCTACAATGAGCAGTTCTTC
-	-	TRBV2	TRBJ2-7	CASSGDRDVHSYEQYF	TGTGCCAGCAGTGGAGACCGGGACGTTCATTCCTACGAGCAGTACTTC
-	-	TRBV7-9	TRBJ1-5	CASSQSPNQPQHF	TGTGCCAGCAGCCAATCCCCAAATCAGCCCCAGCATTTT
-	once	TRBV19	TRBJ2-1	CASSPGPTVGYNEQFF	TGTGCCAGTAGTCCTGGACCAACTGTGGGGTACAATGAGCAGTTCTTC
-	-	TRBV7-9	TRBJ2-7	CASSSSVGALRIEQYF	TGTGCCAGCAGCTCAAGCGTGGGGGCGCTACGAATTGAGCAGTACTTC
TRBD2	-	TRBV7-9	TRBJ2-2	CASSSPIKTSGNSGELFF	TGTGCCAGCAGCTCCCCAATAAAGACTAGCGGGAACTCCGGGGAGCTGTTTTTT
TRBD2	-	TRBV9	TRBJ2-2	CASSSTSRANTGELFF	TGTGCCAGCAGCTCGACTAGCCGGGCGAACACCGGGGAGCTGTTTTTT
TRBD2	-	TRBV7-9	TRBJ2-7	CASSPRLAEPYEQYF	TGTGCCAGCAGCCCCCGACTAGCGGAACCCTACGAGCAGTACTTC
TRBD1	-	TRBV6-1	TRBJ1-2	CASSEGRGRAGAGYTF	TGTGCCAGCAGTGAAGGCAGGGGGCGCGCCGGGGCTGGCTACACCTTC
-	-	TRBV11-2	TRBJ2-1	CASSVGLGGYNEQFF	TGTGCCAGCAGCGTAGGGTTAGGGGGGTACAATGAGCAGTTCTTC
-	-	TRBV7-6	TRBJ1-1	CASSGMGTEAFF	TGTGCCAGCAGCGGCATGGGCACTGAAGCTTTCTTT
TRBD1	-	TRBV4-1	TRBJ2-1	CASSQRPAGQAYNEQFF	TGCGCCAGCAGCCAACGGCCCGCGGGACAGGCCTACAATGAGCAGTTCTTC
-	-	TRBV7-9	TRBJ2-3	CASSPVGAGTDTQYF	TGTGCCAGCAGTCCGGTGGGGGCCGGCACAGATACGCAGTATTTT
TRBD1	-	TRBV15	TRBJ2-7	CATSRGTGEFYEQYF	TGTGCCACCAGCAGGGGGACAGGGGAGTTTTACGAGCAGTACTTC
-	once	TRBV7-8	TRBJ2-3	CASSLLTTDTQYF	TGTGCCAGCAGCCTCCTTACCACAGATACGCAGTATTTT
TRBD2	-	TRBV30	TRBJ2-3	CAGTPSGSTDTQYF	TGTGCCGGAACCCCTAGCGGGAGCACAGATACGCAGTATTTT
TRBD1	-	TRBV5-1	TRBJ2-2	CASSVGDRGSYTGELFF	TGCGCCAGCAGCGTAGGCGACAGGGGGTCTTACACCGGGGAGCTGTTTTTT
-	-	TRBV27	TRBJ1-5	CASGGAEVQYSNQPQHF	TGTGCCAGTGGGGGGGCCGAGGTGCAATATAGCAATCAGCCCCAGCATTTT
-	-	TRBV10-1	TRBJ2-1	CASSESWVAANPGNEQFF	TGCGCCAGCAGTGAGTCGTGGGTAGCGGCTAACCCAGGGAATGAGCAGTTCTTC
-	-	TRBV20-1	TRBJ2-1	CSARVGQFF	TGCAGTGCTAGAGTGGGGCAGTTCTTC
-	-	TRBV6-1	TRBJ2-7	CASSDSLGAVPSYEQYF	TGTGCCAGCAGTGATTCTTTGGGAGCAGTTCCTTCCTACGAGCAGTACTTC
-	-	TRBV27	TRBJ2-7	CASSLGQGMVYEQYF	TGTGCCAGCAGTTTAGGGCAGGGGATGGTCTACGAGCAGTACTTC
TRBD1	-	TRBV7-9	TRBJ1-1	CASSGRDRANTEAFF	TGTGCCAGCAGCGGCCGGGACAGAGCAAACACTGAAGCTTTCTTT